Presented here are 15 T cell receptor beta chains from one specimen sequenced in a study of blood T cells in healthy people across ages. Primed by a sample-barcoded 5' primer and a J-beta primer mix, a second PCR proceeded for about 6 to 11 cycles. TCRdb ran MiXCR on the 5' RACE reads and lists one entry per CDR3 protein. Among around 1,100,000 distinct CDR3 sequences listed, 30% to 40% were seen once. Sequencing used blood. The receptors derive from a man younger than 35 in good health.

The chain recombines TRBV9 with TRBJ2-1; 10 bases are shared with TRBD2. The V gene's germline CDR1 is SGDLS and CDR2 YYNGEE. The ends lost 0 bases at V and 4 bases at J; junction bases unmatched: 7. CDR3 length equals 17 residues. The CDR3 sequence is CASSVGIAGGSYNEQFF. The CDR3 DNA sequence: TGTGCCAGCAGCGTAGGTATAGCGGGGGGTTCTTACAATGAGCAGTTCTTC.

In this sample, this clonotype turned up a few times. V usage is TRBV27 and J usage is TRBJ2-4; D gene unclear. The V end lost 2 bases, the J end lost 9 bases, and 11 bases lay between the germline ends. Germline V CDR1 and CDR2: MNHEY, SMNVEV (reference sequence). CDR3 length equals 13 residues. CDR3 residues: CASSLEGASIQYF. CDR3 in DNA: TGTGCCAGCAGTTTAGAAGGAGCGAGCATTCAGTACTTC.

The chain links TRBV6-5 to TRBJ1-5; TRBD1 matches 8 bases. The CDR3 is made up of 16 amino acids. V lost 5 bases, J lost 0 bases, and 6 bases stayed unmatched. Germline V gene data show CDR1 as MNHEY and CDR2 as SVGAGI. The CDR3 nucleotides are TGTGCCAGCAGTAAACGACAGGGGAATAGCAATCAGCCCCAGCATTTT. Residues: CASSKRQGNSNQPQHF.

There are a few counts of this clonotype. CDR3 DNA sequence: TGTGCCTGGAATTCGAGCCCAGCCTACGAGCAGTACTTC. Its translation: CAWNSSPAYEQYF. The chain combines TRBV30 with TRBJ2-7; D unresolved. In germline, CDR1 is GTSNPN, CDR2 SVGIG (reference sequence). This CDR3 is 13 amino acids long. The V end was cut by 4 bases, the J end by 2 bases, with 12 bases between.

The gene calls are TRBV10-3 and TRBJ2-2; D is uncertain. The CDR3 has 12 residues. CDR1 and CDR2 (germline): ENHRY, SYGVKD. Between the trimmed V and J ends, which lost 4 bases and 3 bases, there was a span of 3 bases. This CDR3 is CAISADTGELFF. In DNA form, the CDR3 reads TGTGCCATCAGTGCCGACACCGGGGAGCTGTTTTTT.

CDR3 coding DNA: TGTGCCAGCAGCGGGGGGCCGGCTAATCAGCCCCAGCATTTT. Protein: CASSGGPANQPQHF. This chain links TRBV7-2 with TRBJ1-5; the D gene is possibly TRBD1 (6 bases). Trimming took 5 bases from V and 4 from J, leaving 12 bases between them. Germline V gives CDR1 SGHTA, CDR2 FQGNSA. The CDR3 covers 14 residues.

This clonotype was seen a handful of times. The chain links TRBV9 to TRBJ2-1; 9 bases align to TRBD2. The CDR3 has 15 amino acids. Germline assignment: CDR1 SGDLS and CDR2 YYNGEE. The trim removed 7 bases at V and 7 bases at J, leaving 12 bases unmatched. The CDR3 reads CASSPGGGVLNEQFF. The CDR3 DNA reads TGTGCCAGCTCCCCAGGCGGGGGGGTCCTAAATGAGCAGTTCTTC. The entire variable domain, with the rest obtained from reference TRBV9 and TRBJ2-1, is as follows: DSGVTQTPKHLITATGQRVTLRCSPRSGDLSVYWYQQSLDQGLQFLIQYYNGEERAKGNILERFSAQQFPDLHSELNLSSLELGDSALYFCASSPGGGVLNEQFFGPGTRLTVL.

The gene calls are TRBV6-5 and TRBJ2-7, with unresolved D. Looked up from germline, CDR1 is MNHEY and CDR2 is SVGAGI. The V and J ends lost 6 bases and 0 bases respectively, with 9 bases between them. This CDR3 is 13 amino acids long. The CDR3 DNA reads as TGTGCCAGCAGGACGGAGTACTCCTACGAGCAGTACTTC. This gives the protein CASRTEYSYEQYF.

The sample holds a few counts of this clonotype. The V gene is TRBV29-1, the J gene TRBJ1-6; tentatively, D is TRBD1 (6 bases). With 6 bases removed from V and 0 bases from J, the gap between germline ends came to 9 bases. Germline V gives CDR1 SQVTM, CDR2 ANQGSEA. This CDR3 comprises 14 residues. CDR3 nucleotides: TGCAGCGTGAACAGGGTCTCCTATAATTCACCCCTCCACTTT. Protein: CSVNRVSYNSPLHF.

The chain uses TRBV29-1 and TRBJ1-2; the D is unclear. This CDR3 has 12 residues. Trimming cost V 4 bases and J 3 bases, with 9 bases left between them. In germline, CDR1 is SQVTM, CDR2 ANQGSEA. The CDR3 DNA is TGCAGCGTTGCTTCGGGAGACTATGGCTACACCTTC. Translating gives CSVASGDYGYTF.

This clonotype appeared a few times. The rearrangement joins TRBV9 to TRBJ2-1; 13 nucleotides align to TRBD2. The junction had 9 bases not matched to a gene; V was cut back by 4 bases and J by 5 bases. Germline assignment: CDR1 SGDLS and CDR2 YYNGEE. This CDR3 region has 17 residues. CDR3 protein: CASSLKGGTSGDNEQFF. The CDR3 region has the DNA TGTGCCAGCAGCCTAAAGGGGGGGACTAGCGGGGACAATGAGCAGTTCTTC.

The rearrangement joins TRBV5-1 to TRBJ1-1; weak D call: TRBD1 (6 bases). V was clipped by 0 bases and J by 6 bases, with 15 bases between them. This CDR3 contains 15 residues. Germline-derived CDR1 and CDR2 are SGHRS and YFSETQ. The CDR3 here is CASSLEGQGSSEAFF. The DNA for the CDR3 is TGCGCCAGCAGCTTGGAGGGGCAGGGGTCTTCTGAAGCTTTCTTT.

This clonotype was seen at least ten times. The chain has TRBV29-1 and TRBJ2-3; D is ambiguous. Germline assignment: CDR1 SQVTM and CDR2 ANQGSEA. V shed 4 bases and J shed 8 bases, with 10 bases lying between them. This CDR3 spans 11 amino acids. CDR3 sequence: CSVASPGTQYF. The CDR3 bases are TGCAGCGTTGCGTCCCCAGGTACGCAGTATTTT.

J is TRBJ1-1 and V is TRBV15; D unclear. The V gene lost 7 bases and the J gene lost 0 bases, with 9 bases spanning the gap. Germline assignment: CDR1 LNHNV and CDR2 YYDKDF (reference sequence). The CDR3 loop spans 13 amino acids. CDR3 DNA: TGTGCCACCACCTTTCTAATGAACACTGAAGCTTTCTTT. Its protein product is CATTFLMNTEAFF.

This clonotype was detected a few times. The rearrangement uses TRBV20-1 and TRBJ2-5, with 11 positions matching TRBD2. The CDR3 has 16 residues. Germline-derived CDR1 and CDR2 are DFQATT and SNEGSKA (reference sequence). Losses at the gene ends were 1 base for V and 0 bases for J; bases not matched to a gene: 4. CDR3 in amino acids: CSARGASGRYQETQYF. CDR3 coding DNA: TGCAGTGCTAGAGGTGCTAGCGGGAGGTACCAAGAGACCCAGTACTTC.